This T cell receptor (beta chain) was sequenced in a study of T cell responses to AZD1222 COVID-19 vaccine (dated by TCRdb to about 2021). Notes on the research overall: A total of 233 trial participants underwent TCR sequencing, of whom approximately 200 had received two doses of AZD1222 and roughly 26 had received two doses of the MenACWY control vaccine. Trial participants were enrolled by age into subgroups of 18-55, 56-69 and 70-plus years, and around 150, 28 and 57 TCR-sequenced participants, respectively, were included in these subgroups.

Comments on this clone: Its antigen is currently not known. Base quality data are lacking; no much larger clone is found one base away.

The investigation overall reported the following: The vaccine-associated CD4 TCRs covered the entire spike protein, and the dominant responses fell in regions 160-218 and 743-854. The 56-69-year group was small, and its depth increase did not reach significance, likely because of low power. Participants were mostly white British, with more females than males. The authors suggested clonal diversity may have been underestimated. Reportedly, almost half of the unique spike-specific TCRs recognized epitopes lying outside the regions that are mutated in the B.1.351 and B.1.1.7 variants. Because no day 14 peak-response samples were available, the repertoires could be characterized only after the peak T cell response. Conclusions about previously exposed vaccinees were limited because only a handful of AZD1222 recipients were SARS-CoV-2 seropositive at baseline. After two AZD1222 doses, both the breadth and the depth of spike-specific TCRs were significantly higher than at day 0 and than in MenACWY recipients.

The CDR3 regions of human TCRbeta chains were analyzed by immunosequencing. The study's processing was this. TCRs in the repertoires were compared against a reference library of SARS-CoV-2-specific TCRs that had been generated with the MIRA antigen-specificity platform. Breadth meant the fraction of unique TCRs that were SARS-CoV-2-associated, whereas depth meant the fraction of total T cells that were SARS-CoV-2-associated. Using the MIRA data, every spike-specific TCR was mapped to the spike region that the TCR reacted to and assigned to either a CD4 or a CD8 class. Log10-transformed breadth and depth values were compared by one-way ANOVA with Sidak's multiple comparisons tests. TCRdb took over this immuneACCESS table, retaining in-frame rearrangements with V and J assigned. Such tables are incomplete; in checked studies, under half of the missing clones stem from an unresolved V gene, and the remainder is unexplained. V and J calls and clone size are those listed in that table; D and trimming were worked out from the DNA. This sample is represented by roughly 120,000 clones; 80% to 90% of them were singletons. 3.9% of the sample rests with the top ten.

The germline V gene (reference sequence) sets CDR1 to SEHNR and CDR2 to FQNEAQ. Between the V and J ends, shortened by 5 bases and 1 base respectively, the junction contains 8 bases. The CDR3, from cysteine to phenylalanine, totals 13 residues. Only the CDR3 part of the read is kept: 39 bases, read in frame from the first base. This specimen's time point label, interpreted: baseline before first vaccination. The treatment or condition label, as the study defines it: meningococcal conjugate vaccine given as trial control. Vaccinee samples were obtained from the UK trials COV001 and COV002, which included a single-blind randomized controlled phase 2/3 trial of AZD1222 (ChAdOx1 nCoV-19) in healthy adults. Trial participant PBMC samples were collected at day 0 and day 28 after the second dose for TCRbeta chain sequencing.

The specimen comprised peripheral blood, sampled on day 0 of MenACWY control vaccination. The sequence joins TRBV7-9 to TRBJ1-2; the D gene cannot be named for sure. The sequence came from an adult in good health. DNA sequence: TGTGCCAGCAGCAATACGGTTAACTATGGCTACACCTTC. The encoded protein is CASSNTVNYGYTF.